This paragraph covers one T cell receptor beta chain sequence. There is no known antigen for this receptor. Base-call qualities are not available, and no considerably larger clone is one nucleotide away. Genomic DNA was isolated using the Qiagen DNeasy kit from unsorted PBMCs as well as from negatively selected CD4+ and CD8+ fractions. Using primers that anneal to V and J segments, immunoSEQ multiplex PCR amplified the TCR beta CDR3 regions. Amplification bias was minimized using a synthetic immune receptor repertoire, and residual bias was removed computationally after sequencing. The original pipeline was this. Custom Python scripts were used to quantify repertoire diversity as the Shannon entropy index. Unsorted, CD4+ and CD8+ repertoires were examined separately, except in combined analyses, for which CD4+ and CD8+ sequences were merged in silico. A clone counted as expanded when the clone's frequency after treatment rose at least 2-fold relative to C1D1, and clones undetected at baseline were given a pseudocount of 0.5. Clones with 0 or 1 copy at C1D1 were defined as singleton clones, while clones with 2 or more copies were defined as non-singleton clones. Clones expanded in unsorted samples were assigned a CD4+, CD8+ or unknown annotation through matching of protein sequences in sorted samples from the same patient. Wilcoxon tests were applied to paired samples to test diversity changes from C1D1 to C4D1. The table was pulled from immuneACCESS by TCRdb, which kept in-frame rearrangements only. Such tables lose some clones; where checked, under half of the loss comes from unresolved V genes, and the rest has no known cause. The D gene and trimming were derived from the DNA, and the V and J assignments and clone size from that table. This sample comprises under 40,000 clones, 65% to 85% of them detected only once. Of the sample, about 18% is held by the ten largest clones.

The entry originates in a study of PD-1 blockade in classical Hodgkin lymphoma (TCRdb year 2020). In terms of the full investigation: Nivolumab dosing was 3 mg/kg intravenously every 2 weeks, continuing until either disease progression or unacceptable toxicity. The study used TCR beta sequencing and CyTOF to define a peripheral blood immune signature of response to PD-1 blockade in classical Hodgkin lymphoma. Broad study findings and their caveats: Patients starting nivolumab less than 1 year after ASCT had lower diversity and were excluded from later analyses to avoid confounding by immune reconstitution. Baseline TCR diversity was reported to be lower in newly diagnosed patients than in healthy donors and to be lower still in relapsed/refractory patients. A significant rise by C4D1 was seen in CD4+ but not CD8+ TCR diversity (p=0.0027 vs p=0.16), with the rise being most apparent in complete responders (p=0.02). The study was restricted to a single clinical trial cohort, and the causes of repertoire differences, possibly disease activity or prior therapy, were left undefined. Trial patients with a complete response had baseline diversity similar to that of newly diagnosed patients, while partial responders and progressors had significantly lower diversity.

The CDR3 runs 12 amino acids, cysteine and phenylalanine included. Of all the DNA, just the CDR3 is kept, 36 bases in frame from base 1. Taken from the germline V gene, the CDR1 and CDR2 loops are ENHRY and SYGVKD. The V and J ends are trimmed by 2 bases and 8 bases, leaving 9 bases between them. The sample's time point label, in plain terms: cycle 4 day 1 (C4D1), after more than five weeks of nivolumab. Relapse after autologous stem cell transplantation had occurred in all trial patients, and cohorts A, B and C were distinguished by prior brentuximab vedotin exposure. The trial cohort comprised 56 patients with relapsed/refractory classical Hodgkin lymphoma whose best overall responses were complete response, partial response or progressive disease. In the multi-cohort phase II CheckMate 205 trial, trial patients received single-agent nivolumab. An independent review committee assessed best overall response by applying the 2007 International Working Group response criteria. Trial PBMCs were collected immediately before nivolumab initiation (C1D1) and during therapy at cycle 2 day 1 and cycle 4 day 1. Peripheral blood was collected in 8 mL Vacutainer Cell Preparation Tubes, from which PBMCs were isolated by centrifugation and then cryopreserved.

The clonotype originates from a human donor with classical Hodgkin lymphoma. The sample here was peripheral blood mononuclear cells (PBMCs), taken before the fourth cycle of nivolumab. The chain is encoded by TRBV10-3 joined to TRBJ1-2; matching of 5 bases hints at TRBD1 as the D gene. The CDR3 region: CAISEGGSGYTF. In nucleotide form, the sequence is TGTGCCATCAGTGAGGGGGGGAGCGGCTACACCTTC.